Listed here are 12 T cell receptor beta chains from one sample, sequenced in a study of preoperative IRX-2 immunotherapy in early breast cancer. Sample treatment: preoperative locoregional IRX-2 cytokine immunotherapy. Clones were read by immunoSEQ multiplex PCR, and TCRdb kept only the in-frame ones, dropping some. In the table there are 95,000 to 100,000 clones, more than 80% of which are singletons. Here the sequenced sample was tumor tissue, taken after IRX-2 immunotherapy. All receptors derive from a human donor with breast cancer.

The chain's CDR3 is CASSPGTASMGGYTF. CDR3 in DNA: TGTGCCAGCTCACCAGGGACAGCTTCGATGGGCGGCTACACCTTC. The chain uses TRBV18 and TRBJ1-2; TRBD1 matches at 7 bases. Germline assignment: CDR1 KGHSH and CDR2 LQKENI. This CDR3 region has 15 residues. J was trimmed by 8 bases and V by 2 bases; bases with no gene match: 11.

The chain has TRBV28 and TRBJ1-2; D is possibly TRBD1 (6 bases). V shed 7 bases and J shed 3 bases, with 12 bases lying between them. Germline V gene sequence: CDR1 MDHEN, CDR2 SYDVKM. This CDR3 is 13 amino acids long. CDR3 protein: CASTTGLDYGYTF. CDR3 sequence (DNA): TGTGCCAGCACCACAGGGTTAGACTATGGCTACACCTTC.

Here the CDR3 DNA reads TGTGCCAGCAGCCTGGGACAGGGATATAATTCACCCCTCCACTTT. Translated, it gives CASSLGQGYNSPLHF. J is TRBJ1-6 and V is TRBV28; 9 bases map to TRBD1. The J segment lost 4 bases and the V segment lost 6 bases, leaving 4 bases of the junction unmatched. The V gene's germline CDR1 is MDHEN and CDR2 SYDVKM. The CDR3 is made up of 15 amino acids.

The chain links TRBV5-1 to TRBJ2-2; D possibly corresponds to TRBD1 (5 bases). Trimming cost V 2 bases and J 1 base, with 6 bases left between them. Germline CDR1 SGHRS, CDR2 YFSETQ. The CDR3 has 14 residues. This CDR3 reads CASSFQGNTGELFF. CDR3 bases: TGCGCCAGCAGCTTCCAGGGGAACACCGGGGAGCTGTTTTTT. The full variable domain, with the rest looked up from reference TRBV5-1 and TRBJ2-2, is KAGVTQTPRYLIKTRGQQVTLSCSPISGHRSVSWYQQTPGQGLQFLFEYFSETQRNKGNFPGRFSGRQFSNSRSEMNVSTLELGDSALYLCASSFQGNTGELFFGEGSRLTVL.

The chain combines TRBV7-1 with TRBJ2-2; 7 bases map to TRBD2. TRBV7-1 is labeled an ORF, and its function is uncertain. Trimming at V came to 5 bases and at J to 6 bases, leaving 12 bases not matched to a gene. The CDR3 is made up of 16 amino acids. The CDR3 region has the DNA TGTGCCAGCAGCGTAGCTAGCCAGGGAGGGTCCGGGGAGCTGTTTTTT. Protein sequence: CASSVASQGGSGELFF.

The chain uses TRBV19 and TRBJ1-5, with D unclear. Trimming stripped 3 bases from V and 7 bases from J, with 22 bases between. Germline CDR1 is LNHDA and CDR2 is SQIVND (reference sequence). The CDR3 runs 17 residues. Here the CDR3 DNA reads TGTGCCAGTAGTATCGGGTTGGTCTCCCTTATGACCCAGCCCCAGCATTTT. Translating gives CASSIGLVSLMTQPQHF.

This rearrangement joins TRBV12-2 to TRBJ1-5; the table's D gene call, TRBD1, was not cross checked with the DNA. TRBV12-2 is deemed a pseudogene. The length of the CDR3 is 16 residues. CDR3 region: CASRLADRARGQPQHF. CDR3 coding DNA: TGTGCAAGTCGCTTAGCGGACAGGGCGAGAGGGCAGCCCCAGCATTTT.

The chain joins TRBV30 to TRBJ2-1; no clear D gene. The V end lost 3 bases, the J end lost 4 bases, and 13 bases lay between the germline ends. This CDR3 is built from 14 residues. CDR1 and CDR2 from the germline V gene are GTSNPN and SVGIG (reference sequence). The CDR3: CAWRGTNLYNEQFF. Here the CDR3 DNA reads TGTGCCTGGAGGGGAACTAACCTATACAATGAGCAGTTCTTC.

The CDR3, as DNA: TGTGCCAGCTCACCACCGACGGGGGGACCCCAGCATTTT. Protein: CASSPPTGGPQHF. The chain uses TRBV18 and TRBJ1-5, with a weak D call TRBD1 (5 bases). Germline loops: CDR1 KGHSH, CDR2 LQKENI. Trimming took 0 bases from V and 10 from J, leaving 10 bases between them. This CDR3 is built from 13 residues.

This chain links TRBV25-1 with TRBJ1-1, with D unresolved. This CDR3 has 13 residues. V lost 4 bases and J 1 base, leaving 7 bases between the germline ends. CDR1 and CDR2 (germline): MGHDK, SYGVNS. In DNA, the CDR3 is TGTGCCAGCAGTGGGCACAAGAACACTGAAGCTTTCTTT. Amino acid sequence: CASSGHKNTEAFF. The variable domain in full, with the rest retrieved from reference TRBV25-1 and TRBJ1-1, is EADIYQTPRYLVIGTGKKITLECSQTMGHDKMYWYQQDPGMELHLIHYSYGVNSTEKGDLSSESTVSRIRTEHFPLTLESARPSHTSQYLCASSGHKNTEAFFGQGTRLTVV.

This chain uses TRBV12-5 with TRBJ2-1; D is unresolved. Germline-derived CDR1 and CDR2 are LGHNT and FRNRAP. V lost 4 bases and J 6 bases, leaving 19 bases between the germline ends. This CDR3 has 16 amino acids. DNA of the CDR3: TGTGCTAGTGGTTCCAGCCAGCCTCGATCTACCAATGAGCAGTTCTTC. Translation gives CASGSSQPRSTNEQFF.

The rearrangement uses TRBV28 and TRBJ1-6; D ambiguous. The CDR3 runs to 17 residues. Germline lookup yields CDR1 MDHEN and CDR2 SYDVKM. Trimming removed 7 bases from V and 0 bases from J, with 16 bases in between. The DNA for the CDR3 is TGTGCCAGCATTGACGGAGGAGACTTCTCCTATAATTCACCCCTCCACTTT. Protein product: CASIDGGDFSYNSPLHF.